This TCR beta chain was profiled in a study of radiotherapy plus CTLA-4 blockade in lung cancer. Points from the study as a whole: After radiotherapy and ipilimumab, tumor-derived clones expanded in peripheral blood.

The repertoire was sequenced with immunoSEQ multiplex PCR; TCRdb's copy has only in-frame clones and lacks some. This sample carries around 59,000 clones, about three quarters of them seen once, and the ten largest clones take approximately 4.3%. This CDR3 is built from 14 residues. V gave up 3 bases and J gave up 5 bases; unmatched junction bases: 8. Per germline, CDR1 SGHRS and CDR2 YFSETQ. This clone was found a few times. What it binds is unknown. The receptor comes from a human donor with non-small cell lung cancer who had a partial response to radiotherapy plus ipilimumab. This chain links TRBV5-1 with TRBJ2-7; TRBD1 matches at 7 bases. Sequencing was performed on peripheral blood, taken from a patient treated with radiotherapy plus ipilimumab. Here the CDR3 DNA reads TGCGCCAGCAGCTCAAAACAGGGGTCCCACGAGCAGTACTTC. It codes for CASSSKQGSHEQYF.